This T cell receptor beta chain was retrieved from a study of T cell repertoires in cytomegalovirus infection. In the study overall: Through public TCR beta signatures, both CMV infection and matching HLA type were indicated. Study-wide findings and caveats: Frequencies of public TCR beta families were cumulated, and this identified carriers of CMV plus the relevant HLA. Dominant in the ex vivo response were TCR beta clonotypes restricted by HLA-C and specific for CMV.

In germline, CDR1 is SGHKS, CDR2 YYEKEE (reference sequence). CDR3 length: 15 residues. Trimming stripped 1 base from V and 0 bases from J, with 9 bases between. This clonotype was seen a few times. Its antigen is not identified. From the reads, TCRdb called clonotypes with MiXCR, one entry per CDR3 protein. The table records some 130,000 distinct CDR3 sequences, 7.5% to 9% of them present only once. The sequence came from a human donor in good health (CMV status not recorded). Some clones in this sample may be carry-over from other donors' samples. The chain recombines TRBV5-5 with TRBJ2-3; D is unclear. Sequencing used PBMCs. In DNA form, the CDR3 reads TGTGCCAGCAGCTTGTTCTTCGGTAGCACAGATACGCAGTATTTT. Amino acids: CASSLFFGSTDTQYF.